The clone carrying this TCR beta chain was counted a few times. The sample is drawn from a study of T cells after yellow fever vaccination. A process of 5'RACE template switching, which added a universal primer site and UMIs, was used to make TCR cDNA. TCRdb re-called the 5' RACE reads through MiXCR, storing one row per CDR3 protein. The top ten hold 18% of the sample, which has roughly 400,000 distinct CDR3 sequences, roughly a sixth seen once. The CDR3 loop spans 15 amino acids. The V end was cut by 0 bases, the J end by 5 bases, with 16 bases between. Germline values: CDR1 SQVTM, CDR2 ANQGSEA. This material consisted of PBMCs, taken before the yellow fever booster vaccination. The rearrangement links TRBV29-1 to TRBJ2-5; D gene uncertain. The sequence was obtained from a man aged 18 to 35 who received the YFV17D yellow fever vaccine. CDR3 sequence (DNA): TGCAGCGTTGAAGATCTGTCCATAGAGAGCGAGACCCAGTACTTC. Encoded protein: CSVEDLSIESETQYF.